The entry below gives a single TCR beta chain sequence along with its context. What it binds is not known. These data come from a study of cytomegalovirus exposure and HLA in healthy donors. Study-level information: Unique TCR beta sequences numbering some 120 million came from 150 million to 200 million T cells in an earlier analysis. General study findings and limits: Within an earlier analysis, most TCR beta V segments proved productive either about 90% or about 30% of the time. Overall, around 160 TCR beta chains were annotated as cytomegalovirus-associated. Later work showed greater clonal expansion in HLA-associated TCR beta chains than in equally common others.

Germline CDR1 and CDR2: SGHVS and FNYEAQ. CDR3 length equals 17 residues. Trimming took 3 bases from V and 1 from J; bases not matched to a gene: 6. Both 60 Vbeta primers and 13 Jbeta primers went into the PCR. Sequencing was performed with immunoSEQ multiplex PCR; in TCRdb, only in-frame clones are kept and a portion is missing. This sample has around 130,000 clones, with around 80% found just once. The sample taken for sequencing was PBMCs. The chain has TRBV7-6 and TRBJ2-3; 11 nucleotides line up with TRBD2. The sequence was collected from a man aged 30 to 45 in good health and CMV-seronegative. As DNA, the CDR3 is TGTGCCAGCAGCTTGGCTCCGGGACTAGCGGGCACAGATACGCAGTATTTT. It translates to CASSLAPGLAGTDTQYF.